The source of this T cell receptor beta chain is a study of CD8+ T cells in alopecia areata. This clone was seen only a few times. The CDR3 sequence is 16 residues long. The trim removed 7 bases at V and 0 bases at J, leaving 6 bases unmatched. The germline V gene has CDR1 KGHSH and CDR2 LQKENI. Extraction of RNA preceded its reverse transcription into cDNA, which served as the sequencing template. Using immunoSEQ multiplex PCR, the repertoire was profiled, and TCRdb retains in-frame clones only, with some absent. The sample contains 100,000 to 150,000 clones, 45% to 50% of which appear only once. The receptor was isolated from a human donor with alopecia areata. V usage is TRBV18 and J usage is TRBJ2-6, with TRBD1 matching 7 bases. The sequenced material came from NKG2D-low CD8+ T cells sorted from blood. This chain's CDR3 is CASYPGQYSGANVLTF. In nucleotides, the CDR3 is TGTGCCAGCTACCCGGGACAGTACTCTGGGGCCAACGTCCTGACTTTC. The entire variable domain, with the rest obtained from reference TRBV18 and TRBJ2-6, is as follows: NAGVMQNPRHLVRRRGQEARLRCSPMKGHSHVYWYRQLPEEGLKFMVYLQKENIIDESGMPKERFSAEFPKEGPSILRIQQVVRGDSAAYFCASYPGQYSGANVLTFGAGSRLTVL.